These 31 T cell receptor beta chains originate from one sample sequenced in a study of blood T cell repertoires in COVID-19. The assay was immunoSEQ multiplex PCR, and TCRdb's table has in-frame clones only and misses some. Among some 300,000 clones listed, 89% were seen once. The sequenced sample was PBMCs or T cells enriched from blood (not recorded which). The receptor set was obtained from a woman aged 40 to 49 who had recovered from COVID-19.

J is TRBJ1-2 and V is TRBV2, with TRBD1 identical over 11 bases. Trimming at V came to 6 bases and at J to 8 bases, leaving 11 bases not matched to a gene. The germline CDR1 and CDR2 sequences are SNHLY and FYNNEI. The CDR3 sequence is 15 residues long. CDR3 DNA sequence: TGTGCCAGCAGACCATGGACAGGGGGCGCTGAGGGCTACACCTTC. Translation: CASRPWTGGAEGYTF.

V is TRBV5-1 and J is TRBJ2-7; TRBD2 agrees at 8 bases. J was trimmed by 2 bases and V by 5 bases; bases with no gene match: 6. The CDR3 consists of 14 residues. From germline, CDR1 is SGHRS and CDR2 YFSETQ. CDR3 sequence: CASSWIAGTYEQYF. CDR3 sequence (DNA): TGCGCCAGCAGTTGGATAGCGGGAACCTACGAGCAGTACTTC.

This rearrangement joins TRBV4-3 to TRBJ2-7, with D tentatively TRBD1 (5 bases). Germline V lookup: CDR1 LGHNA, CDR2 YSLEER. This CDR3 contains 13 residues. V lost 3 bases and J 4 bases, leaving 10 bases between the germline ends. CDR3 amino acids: CASSQYQGYEQYF. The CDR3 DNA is TGCGCCAGCAGCCAGTATCAGGGATACGAGCAGTACTTC.

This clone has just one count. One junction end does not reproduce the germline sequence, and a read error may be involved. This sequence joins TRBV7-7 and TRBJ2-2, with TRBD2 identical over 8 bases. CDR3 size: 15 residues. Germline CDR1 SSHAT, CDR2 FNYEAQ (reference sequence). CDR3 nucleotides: TGTGCTAGCAGCTTGTCCGGGGGGGACACCGGGGAGCTGTTTTTT. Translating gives CASSLSGGDTGELFF.

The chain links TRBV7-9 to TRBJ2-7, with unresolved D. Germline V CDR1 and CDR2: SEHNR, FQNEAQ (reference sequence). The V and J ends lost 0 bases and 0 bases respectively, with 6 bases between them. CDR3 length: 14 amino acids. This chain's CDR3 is CASSLAHISYEQYF. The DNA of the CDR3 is TGTGCCAGCAGCTTAGCACACATCTCCTACGAGCAGTACTTC.

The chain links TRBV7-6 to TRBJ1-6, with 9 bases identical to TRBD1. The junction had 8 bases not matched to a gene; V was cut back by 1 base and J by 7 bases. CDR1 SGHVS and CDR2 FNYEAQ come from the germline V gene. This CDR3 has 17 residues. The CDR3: CASSLGTGVPGNSPLHF. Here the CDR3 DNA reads TGTGCCAGCAGCTTAGGGACAGGGGTGCCCGGGAATTCACCCCTCCACTTT.

CDR3 sequence (DNA): TGTGCCAGCAGTTCCCCGGGGGGCGGCGGCTATGGCTACACCTTC. Amino acid sequence: CASSSPGGGGYGYTF. The chain uses TRBV27 and TRBJ1-2, with D possibly matching TRBD1 (6 bases). The V gene lost 4 bases and the J gene lost 4 bases, with 16 bases spanning the gap. The CDR3 consists of 15 residues. Germline V gene data show CDR1 as MNHEY and CDR2 as SMNVEV (reference sequence).

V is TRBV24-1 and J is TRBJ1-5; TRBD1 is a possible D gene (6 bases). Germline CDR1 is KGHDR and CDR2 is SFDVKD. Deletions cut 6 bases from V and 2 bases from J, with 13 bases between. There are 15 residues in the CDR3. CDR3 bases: TGTGCCACCAGTCCAACAGGGACGGGCAATCAGCCCCAGCATTTT. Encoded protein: CATSPTGTGNQPQHF.

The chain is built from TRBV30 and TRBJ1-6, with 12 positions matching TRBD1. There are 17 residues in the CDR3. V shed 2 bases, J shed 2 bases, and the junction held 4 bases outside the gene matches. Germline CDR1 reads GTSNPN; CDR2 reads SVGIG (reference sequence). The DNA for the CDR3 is TGTGCCTGGAGTTCCGGGACAGGGGGCACCTATAATTCACCCCTCCACTTT. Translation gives CAWSSGTGGTYNSPLHF.

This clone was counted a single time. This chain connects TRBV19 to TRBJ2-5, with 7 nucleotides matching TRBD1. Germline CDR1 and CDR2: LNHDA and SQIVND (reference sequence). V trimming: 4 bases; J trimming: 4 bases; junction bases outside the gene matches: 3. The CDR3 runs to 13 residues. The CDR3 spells CASSSDRAETQYF. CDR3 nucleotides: TGTGCCAGTAGTAGCGACAGGGCAGAGACCCAGTACTTC. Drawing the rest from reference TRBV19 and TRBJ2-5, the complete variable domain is DGGITQSPKYLFRKEGQNVTLSCEQNLNHDAMYWYRQDPGQGLRLIYYSQIVNDFQKGDIAEGYSVSREKKESFPLTVTSAQKNPTAFYLCASSSDRAETQYFGPGTRLLVL.

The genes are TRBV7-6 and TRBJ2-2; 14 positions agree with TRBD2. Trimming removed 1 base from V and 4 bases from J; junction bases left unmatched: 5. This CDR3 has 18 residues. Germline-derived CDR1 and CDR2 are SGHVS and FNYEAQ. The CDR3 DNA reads TGTGCCAGCAGCTTAGTAGGGACTAGCGGGAGAACCACCGGGGAGCTGTTTTTT. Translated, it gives CASSLVGTSGRTTGELFF.

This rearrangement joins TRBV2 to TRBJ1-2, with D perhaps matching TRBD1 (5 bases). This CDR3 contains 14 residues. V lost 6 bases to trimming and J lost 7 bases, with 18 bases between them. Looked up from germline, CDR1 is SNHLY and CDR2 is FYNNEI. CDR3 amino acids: CASRSTDIITGYTF. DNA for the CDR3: TGTGCCAGCAGGAGTACGGACATTATTACTGGCTACACCTTC.

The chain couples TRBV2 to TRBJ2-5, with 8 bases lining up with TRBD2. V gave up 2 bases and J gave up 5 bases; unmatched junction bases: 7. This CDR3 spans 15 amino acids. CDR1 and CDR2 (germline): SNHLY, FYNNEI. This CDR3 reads CASSERRLAWETQYF. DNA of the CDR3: TGTGCCAGCAGTGAACGAAGACTAGCGTGGGAGACCCAGTACTTC.

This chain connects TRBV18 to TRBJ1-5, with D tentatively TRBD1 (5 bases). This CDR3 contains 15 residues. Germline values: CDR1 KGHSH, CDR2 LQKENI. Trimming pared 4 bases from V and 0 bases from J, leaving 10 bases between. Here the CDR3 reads CASSLSGGSNQPQHF. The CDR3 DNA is TGTGCCAGCTCACTATCGGGGGGTAGCAATCAGCCCCAGCATTTT.

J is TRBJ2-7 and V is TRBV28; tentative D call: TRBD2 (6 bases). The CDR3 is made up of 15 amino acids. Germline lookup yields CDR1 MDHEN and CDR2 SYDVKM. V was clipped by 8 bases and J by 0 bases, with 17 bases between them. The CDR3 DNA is TGTGCCAGCGGCAAACCCTCCGGGAGCTCCTACGAGCAGTACTTC. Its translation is CASGKPSGSSYEQYF.

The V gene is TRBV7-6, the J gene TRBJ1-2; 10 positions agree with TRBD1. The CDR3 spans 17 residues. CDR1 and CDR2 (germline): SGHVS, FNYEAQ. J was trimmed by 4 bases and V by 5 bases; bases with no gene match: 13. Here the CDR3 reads CASSPRDRGLLSYGYTF. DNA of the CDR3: TGTGCCAGCAGCCCTCGGGACAGGGGTCTGCTATCCTATGGCTACACCTTC.

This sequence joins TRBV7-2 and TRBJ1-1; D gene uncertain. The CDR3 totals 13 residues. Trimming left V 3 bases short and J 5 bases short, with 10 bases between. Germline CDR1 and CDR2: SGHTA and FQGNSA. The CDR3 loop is CASSLTGETEAFF. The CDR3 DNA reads TGTGCCAGCAGCTTGACCGGAGAAACTGAAGCTTTCTTT. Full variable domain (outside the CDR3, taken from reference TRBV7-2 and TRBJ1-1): GAGVSQSPSNKVTEKGKDVELRCDPISGHTALYWYRQSLGQGLEFLIYFQGNSAPDKSGLPSDRFSAERTGGSVSTLTIQRTQQEDSAVYLCASSLTGETEAFFGQGTRLTVV.

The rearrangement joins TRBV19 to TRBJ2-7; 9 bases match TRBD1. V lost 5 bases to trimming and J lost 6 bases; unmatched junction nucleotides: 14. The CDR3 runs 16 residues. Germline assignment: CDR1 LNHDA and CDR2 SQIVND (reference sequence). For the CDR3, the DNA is TGTGCCAGTAGTGATCCCTCCGGGACAGGGAATAGCGAGCAGTACTTC. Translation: CASSDPSGTGNSEQYF.

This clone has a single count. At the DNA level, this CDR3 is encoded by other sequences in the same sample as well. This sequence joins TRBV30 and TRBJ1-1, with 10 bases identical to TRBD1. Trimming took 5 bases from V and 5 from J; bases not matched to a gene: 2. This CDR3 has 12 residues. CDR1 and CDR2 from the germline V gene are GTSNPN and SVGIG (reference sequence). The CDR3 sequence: CAWDRGPTEAFF. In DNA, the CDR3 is TGTGCCTGGGACAGGGGGCCAACTGAAGCTTTCTTT.

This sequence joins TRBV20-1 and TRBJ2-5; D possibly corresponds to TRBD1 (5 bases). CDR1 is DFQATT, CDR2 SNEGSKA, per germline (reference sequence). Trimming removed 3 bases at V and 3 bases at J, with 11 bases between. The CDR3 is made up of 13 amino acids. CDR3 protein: CSASRQNEETQYF. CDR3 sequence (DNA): TGCAGTGCTAGTAGACAGAATGAAGAGACCCAGTACTTC.

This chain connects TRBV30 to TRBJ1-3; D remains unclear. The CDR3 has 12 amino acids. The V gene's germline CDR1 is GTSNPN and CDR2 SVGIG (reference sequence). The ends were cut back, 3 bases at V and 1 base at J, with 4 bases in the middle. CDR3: CAWSISGNTIYF. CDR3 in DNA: TGTGCCTGGAGCATTTCTGGAAACACCATATATTTT.

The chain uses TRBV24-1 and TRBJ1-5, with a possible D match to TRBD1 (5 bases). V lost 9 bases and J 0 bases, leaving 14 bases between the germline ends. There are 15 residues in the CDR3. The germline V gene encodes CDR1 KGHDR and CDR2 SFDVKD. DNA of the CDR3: TGTGCCACCGGGGCGGGGGGAAGTAGCAATCAGCCCCAGCATTTT. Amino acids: CATGAGGSSNQPQHF.

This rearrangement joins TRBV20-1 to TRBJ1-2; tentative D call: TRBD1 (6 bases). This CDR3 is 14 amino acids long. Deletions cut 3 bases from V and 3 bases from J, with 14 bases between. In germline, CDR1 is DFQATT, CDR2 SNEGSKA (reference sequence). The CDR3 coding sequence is TGCAGTGCTAGTCATCCCTGGACAGACTATGGCTACACCTTC. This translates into CSASHPWTDYGYTF.

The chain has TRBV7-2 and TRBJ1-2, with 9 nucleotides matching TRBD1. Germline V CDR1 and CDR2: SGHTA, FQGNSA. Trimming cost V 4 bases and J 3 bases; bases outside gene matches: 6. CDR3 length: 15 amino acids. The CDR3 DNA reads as TGTGCCAGCAGCTCACAGGGACAGGGCTACTATGGCTACACCTTC. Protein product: CASSSQGQGYYGYTF.

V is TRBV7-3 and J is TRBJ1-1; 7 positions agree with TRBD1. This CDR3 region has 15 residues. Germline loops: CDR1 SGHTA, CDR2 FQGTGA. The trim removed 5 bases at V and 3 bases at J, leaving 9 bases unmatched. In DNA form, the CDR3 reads TGTGCCAGCAGCCCAACGGGGACAGACTACACTGAAGCTTTCTTT. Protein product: CASSPTGTDYTEAFF.

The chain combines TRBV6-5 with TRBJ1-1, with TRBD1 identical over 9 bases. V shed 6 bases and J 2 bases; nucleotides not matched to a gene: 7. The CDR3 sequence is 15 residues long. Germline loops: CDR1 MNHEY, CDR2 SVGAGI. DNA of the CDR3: TGTGCCAGCAGCCTAACAGGGGGCCCTAACACTGAAGCTTTCTTT. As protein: CASSLTGGPNTEAFF.

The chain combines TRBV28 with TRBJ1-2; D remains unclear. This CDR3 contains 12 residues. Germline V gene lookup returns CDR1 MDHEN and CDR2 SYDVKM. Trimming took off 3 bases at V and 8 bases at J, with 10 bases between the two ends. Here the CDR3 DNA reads TGTGCCAGCAGTTTGAGCGAATGGGGCTACACCTTC. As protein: CASSLSEWGYTF.

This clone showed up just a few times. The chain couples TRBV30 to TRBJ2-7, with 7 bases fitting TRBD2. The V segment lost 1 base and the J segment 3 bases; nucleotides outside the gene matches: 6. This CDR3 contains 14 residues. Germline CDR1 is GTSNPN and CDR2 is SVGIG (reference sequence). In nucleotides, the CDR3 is TGTGCCTGGAGTGAAGGGGAGGGGCTCTACGAGCAGTACTTC. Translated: CAWSEGEGLYEQYF.

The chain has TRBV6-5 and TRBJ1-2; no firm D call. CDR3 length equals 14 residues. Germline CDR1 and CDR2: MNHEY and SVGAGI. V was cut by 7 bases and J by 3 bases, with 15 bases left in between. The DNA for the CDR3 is TGTGCCAGCACCCCTAGTGGGAGGCACTATGGCTACACCTTC. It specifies CASTPSGRHYGYTF.

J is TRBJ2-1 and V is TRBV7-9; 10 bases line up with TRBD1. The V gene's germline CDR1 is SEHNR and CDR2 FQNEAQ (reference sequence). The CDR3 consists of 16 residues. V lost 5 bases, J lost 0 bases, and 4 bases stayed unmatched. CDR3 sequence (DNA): TGTGCCAGCAGCCGAAGACAGGGGGCCTCCTACAATGAGCAGTTCTTC. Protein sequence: CASSRRQGASYNEQFF.

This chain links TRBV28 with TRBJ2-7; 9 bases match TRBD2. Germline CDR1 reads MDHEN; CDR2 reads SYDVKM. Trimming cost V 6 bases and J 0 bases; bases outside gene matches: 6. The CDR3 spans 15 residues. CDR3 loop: CASRKAGGNSYEQYF. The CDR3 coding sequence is TGTGCCAGCAGGAAAGCGGGAGGTAACTCCTACGAGCAGTACTTC.